These 6 T cell receptor beta chains were all obtained from the same sample, sequenced in a study of blood T cell repertoires in COVID-19. Method: immunoSEQ multiplex PCR; TCRdb's copy keeps in-frame clones and lacks some. The sample shows 100,000 to 120,000 clones, about 85% of them seen only once. Material: peripheral blood. Receptor source: a human donor in a cohort sampled during active COVID-19.

The V and J genes are TRBV5-5 and TRBJ1-5; D possibly corresponds to TRBD1 (5 bases). V was pared by 3 bases and J by 1 base, with 11 bases between. This CDR3 has 15 residues. Germline CDR1 SGHKS, CDR2 YYEKEE (reference sequence). The CDR3 reads CASSSWGESNQPQHF. CDR3 DNA: TGTGCCAGCAGCTCCTGGGGGGAGAGCAATCAGCCCCAGCATTTT.

The chain carries TRBV5-1 and TRBJ1-1; TRBD1 might be the D (6 bases). The length of the CDR3 is 16 residues. Trimming left V 4 bases short and J 4 bases short, with 20 bases between. Germline values: CDR1 SGHRS, CDR2 YFSETQ. CDR3 residues: CASSPRQVAASTEAFF. The DNA for the CDR3 is TGCGCCAGCAGCCCGCGACAGGTGGCCGCGTCCACTGAAGCTTTCTTT.

CDR3 sequence reads: CASSDGQTTNEKLFF. The DNA of the CDR3 is TGTGCCAGCAGTGATGGGCAGACGACTAATGAAAAACTGTTTTTT. J is TRBJ1-4 and V is TRBV6-1; D unclear. Germline V gene lookup returns CDR1 MNHNS and CDR2 SASEGT. Trimming removed 3 bases at V and 2 bases at J, with 10 bases between. The CDR3 contains 15 residues.

V gene TRBV6-5 combines with J gene TRBJ2-5, with 8 bases lining up with TRBD2. The junction had 8 bases not matched to a gene; V was cut back by 3 bases and J by 2 bases. CDR3 size: 16 residues. From germline, CDR1 is MNHEY and CDR2 SVGAGI. The CDR3 is CASSYEGAGEQETQYF. Written as DNA, the CDR3 is TGTGCCAGCAGTTATGAGGGAGCGGGGGAACAAGAGACCCAGTACTTC.

The V gene is TRBV5-1, the J gene TRBJ1-1; D ambiguous. V was cut by 1 base and J by 0 bases, with 7 bases left in between. Germline V lookup: CDR1 SGHRS, CDR2 YFSETQ. This CDR3 has 14 amino acids. DNA for the CDR3: TGCGCCAGCAGCTTGCAGAACATGAACACTGAAGCTTTCTTT. It translates to CASSLQNMNTEAFF.

The chain has TRBV24-1 and TRBJ2-2, with D maybe TRBD1 (6 bases). The CDR3 is 15 residues long. The germline V and J ends were trimmed by 1 base and 7 bases, with 12 bases remaining between them. Per germline, CDR1 KGHDR and CDR2 SFDVKD. This chain's CDR3 is CATSDLGQGNGELFF. The CDR3 DNA reads as TGTGCCACCAGTGATTTAGGGCAGGGGAACGGGGAGCTGTTTTTT.